These T cell receptor beta chains were read from a single sample in a study of T cell repertoires in cytomegalovirus infection. TCRdb ran MiXCR on the reads and lists one entry per CDR3 protein. The sample lists 150,000 to 200,000 distinct CDR3 sequences; roughly 20% were seen once. Sequencing used PBMCs. The receptors stem from a human donor in good health (CMV status not recorded). Some clones in this sample may be carry-over from other donors' samples. Each CDR3 is given with its conserved first and last residue. A D gene is named only where the DNA matches it firmly. Size values are once, few and many counts, or a class for expanded clones, and some rows have none.

j_call	cdr3_length	v_call	clone_size	d_call	cdr3_aa	cdr3_nt
TRBJ1-4	14	TRBV9	.	.	CASSATGLNEKLFF	TGTGCCAGCAGCGCCACCGGGCTTAATGAAAAACTGTTTTTT
TRBJ1-6	16	TRBV28	few	.	CASARTASSYNSPLHF	TGTGCCAGCGCCCGGACCGCAAGCTCCTATAATTCACCCCTCCACTTT
TRBJ2-3	15	TRBV6-1	many	.	CASSEHAGLVDTQYF	TGTGCCAGCAGTGAACATGCTGGGTTGGTAGATACGCAGTATTTT
TRBJ2-5	16	TRBV29-1	.	TRBD1	CSVEDLVGGLGETQYF	TGCAGCGTTGAAGATCTGGTAGGGGGCTTAGGAGAGACCCAGTACTTC
TRBJ2-7	18	TRBV28	.	TRBD2	CASRELSGTSGIWSEQYF	TGTGCCAGCAGGGAACTTTCCGGGACTAGCGGGATATGGAGCGAGCAGTACTTC
TRBJ1-2	13	TRBV10-3	few	.	CAITAGRGYGYTF	TGTGCCATCACCGCAGGCAGGGGATATGGCTACACCTTC
TRBJ2-3	15	TRBV7-9	.	.	CASRPGLGLTDTQYF	TGTGCCAGCAGACCCGGACTGGGACTCACAGATACGCAGTATTTT
TRBJ1-2	17	TRBV28	many	TRBD1	CASSLANDRGLARSYTF	TGTGCCAGCAGTTTAGCGAACGACAGGGGGTTGGCAAGAAGCTACACCTTC
TRBJ2-5	14	TRBV6-2/TRBV6-3	.	.	CASTEGMYKETQYF	TGTGCCAGTACGGAGGGGATGTACAAAGAGACCCAGTACTTC
TRBJ2-5	16	TRBV7-9	many	TRBD2	CASSLLLAGEGETQYF	TGTGCCAGCAGCCTCCTCCTAGCGGGAGAAGGGGAGACCCAGTACTTC
TRBJ2-5	14	TRBV28	few	.	CASSVLPVKETQYF	TGTGCCAGCAGCGTCCTCCCGGTTAAAGAGACCCAGTACTTC
TRBJ2-6	18	TRBV7-3	many	TRBD1	CASSPDRGRYSGANVLTF	TGTGCCAGCAGCCCGGACAGGGGCCGGTACTCTGGGGCCAACGTCCTGACTTTC
TRBJ1-4	15	TRBV19	few	.	CASTSGDTRSEKLFF	TGTGCCAGTACCTCGGGAGATACCAGGAGTGAAAAACTGTTTTTT
TRBJ1-1	15	TRBV19	.	.	CASRPGQRMNTEAFF	TGTGCCAGCAGGCCAGGTCAGAGGATGAACACTGAAGCTTTCTTT
TRBJ1-1	12	TRBV5-5	once	.	CASSSVVNEAFF	TGTGCCAGCAGCTCGGTCGTAAATGAAGCTTTCTTT
TRBJ2-7	16	TRBV5-1	.	.	CASSLDAVPRSYEQYF	TGCGCCAGCAGCTTGGACGCGGTGCCCCGCTCCTACGAGCAGTACTTC
TRBJ2-7	17	TRBV6-6	few	TRBD2	CASRGTGSGGPPYEQYF	TGTGCCAGCAGAGGCACCGGGAGCGGGGGGCCTCCCTACGAGCAGTACTTC
TRBJ2-1	16	TRBV6-2/TRBV6-3	few	TRBD1	CASSPPRQGAYNEQFF	TGTGCCAGCAGTCCCCCGAGACAGGGTGCTTACAATGAGCAGTTCTTC
TRBJ2-7	17	TRBV7-2	.	TRBD1	CASSLKSPGQGAYEQYF	TGTGCCAGCAGCTTAAAATCCCCGGGACAGGGCGCCTACGAGCAGTACTTC
TRBJ2-3	12	TRBV6-6	.	.	CASKGRPDTQYF	TGTGCCAGCAAAGGGAGACCAGATACGCAGTATTTT
TRBJ2-7	13	TRBV2	few	TRBD1	CASSPDRFYEQYF	TGTGCCAGCAGTCCGGACAGGTTCTACGAGCAGTACTTC
TRBJ2-3	18	TRBV7-6	many	TRBD1	CASSPLAGQGTSTDTQYF	TGTGCCAGCAGCCCCTTGGCGGGACAGGGGACTAGCACAGATACGCAGTATTTT
TRBJ2-1	14	TRBV28	.	TRBD1	CASRETGTYNEQFF	TGTGCCAGCAGAGAGACAGGGACCTACAATGAGCAGTTCTTC
TRBJ2-1	15	TRBV14	.	.	CASTEGHSAYNEQFF	TGTGCCAGCACAGAAGGGCACAGCGCCTACAATGAGCAGTTCTTC
TRBJ1-4	16	TRBV7-6	.	.	CASSPPVEGLVEKLFF	TGTGCCAGCAGCCCCCCCGTTGAGGGTTTGGTGGAAAAACTGTTTTTT
TRBJ2-1	16	TRBV27	few	.	CASSQTPLQSYNEQFF	TGTGCCAGCAGTCAGACACCGCTACAATCCTACAATGAGCAGTTCTTC
TRBJ2-3	11	TRBV7-2	many	.	CASSLLNTQYF	TGTGCCAGCAGCTTACTTAATACGCAGTATTTT
TRBJ1-2	16	TRBV4-1	.	.	CASSQGNRGFSGGYTF	TGTGCCAGCAGCCAAGGAAATAGAGGGTTCTCCGGTGGCTACACCTTC
TRBJ2-2	15	TRBV19	few	.	CASSISRANTGELFF	TGTGCCAGTAGTATTAGCAGAGCGAACACCGGGGAGCTGTTTTTT